The 5 T cell receptor beta chains reported below all come from one sample, sequenced in a study of blood T cells in healthy people across ages. A J-beta primer mix and a sample-barcoded 5' primer were used in a second PCR of roughly 6 to 11 cycles. TCRdb re-derived calls from the 5' RACE reads in MiXCR, one entry per CDR3 protein. The sample holds almost 550,000 distinct CDR3 sequences; 24% are singletons and the top ten take approximately 8.7%. These data were also reused for a study on T cells of mothers and their children.

Sequencing input: blood. The origin of the receptors is a boy younger than 18 in good health.

The V call is TRBV28, the J call TRBJ2-3; TRBD1 or TRBD2 may be the D gene (7 bases each). The CDR3 is 17 amino acids. V lost 2 bases to trimming and J lost 2 bases, with 17 bases between them. CDR1 and CDR2 from the germline V gene are MDHEN and SYDVKM. CDR3 in DNA: TGTGCCAGCAGTTTAAGTGGGAGGGACAGTTCCACAGATACGCAGTATTTT. The encoded protein is CASSLSGRDSSTDTQYF.

This chain links TRBV5-1 with TRBJ1-4; tentative D call: TRBD1 (6 bases). The CDR3 sequence is 15 residues long. V was cut by 0 bases and J by 6 bases, with 12 bases left in between. The germline V gene encodes CDR1 SGHRS and CDR2 YFSETQ. This CDR3 reads CASSLGDRYHEKLFF. The CDR3 DNA sequence: TGCGCCAGCAGCTTGGGTGACAGGTATCATGAAAAACTGTTTTTT.

This clonotype was seen only a few times. This chain uses TRBV12-3 or TRBV12-4 with TRBJ1-1; TRBD1 agrees at 8 bases. V dropped 5 bases and J dropped 4; count of bases not matched to a gene: 9. The CDR3 loop spans 15 amino acids. The DNA of the CDR3 is TGTGCCAGCAGTCCCCAGGGGGCAGTTACCACTGAAGCTTTCTTT. It encodes CASSPQGAVTTEAFF.

The chain joins TRBV10-2 to TRBJ1-2; 7 bases line up with TRBD1. J lost 8 bases, V lost 5 bases, and 8 bases had no gene match. CDR1 and CDR2 (germline): WSHSY, SAAADI. The CDR3 sequence is 13 residues long. The CDR3 nucleotides are TGCGCCAGCAGTTCTCGACAGGGCCAAGGCTACACCTTC. This encodes CASSSRQGQGYTF.

The chain employs TRBV12-3 or TRBV12-4 and TRBJ1-4, with D unresolved. The CDR3 has 14 residues. Between the trimmed V and J ends, which lost 3 bases and 5 bases, there was a span of 10 bases. This CDR3 reads CASSFSSLNEKLFF. In DNA form, the CDR3 reads TGTGCCAGCAGTTTTTCGAGTCTAAATGAAAAACTGTTTTTT.